This TCR beta chain comes out of a study of cytomegalovirus exposure and HLA in healthy donors (dated 2017 in TCRdb). Regarding the complete study: According to a later analysis, the 120 or so validation repertoires were produced on the same platform as the roughly 700 repertoires of the first cohort. To predict cytomegalovirus infection status, the study combined high-throughput TCR immunosequencing, statistical association of individual TCRs with disease status, and machine learning. A separate validation cohort of 100 to 150 different subjects was used in addition to the roughly 670-subject first cohort. The study was designed to test whether signatures of past pathogen exposure could be identified by cataloging public T cell receptors. Study-level results and caveats: In vitro tests confirmed that a few of the cytomegalovirus-associated TCR beta chains recognize cytomegalovirus antigens. Most TCR sequences were seen in very few donors, while some public TCRs were found in many individuals. A later analysis had no HLA typing for the validation cohort, so co-occurrence there was scored across all 110 or so repertoires. Subsequent analysis determined that TCRs grouped into clusters in the first cohort also showed a tendency toward co-occurrence across the 130 or so validation repertoires, and 85% to 95% of cluster scores exceeded 0. The classifier was reported to diagnose cytomegalovirus status with high specificity and sensitivity in both the original and validation cohorts. It was suggested by the authors that the approach could potentially be generalized to other disease states and immunological phenotypes. In the study, around 150 TCR beta chains were listed as associated with cytomegalovirus.

The trim is 4 bases for V and 1 base for J, with a gap of 14 bases between the germline ends. The CDR3, from cysteine to phenylalanine, totals 16 residues. Only the CDR3 DNA stays, 48 bases, in frame from base 1. From the germline V gene, CDR1 is SGHDT and CDR2 is YYEEEE. Library prep was done by the immunoSEQ multiplex PCR assay. The authors' pipeline ran thus. A statistical classification framework was developed to diagnose cytomegalovirus status using the catalog of TCR beta chain sequences. The table comes from immuneACCESS by way of TCRdb, which keeps in-frame sequences with V and J called. Part of the clones is missing from these tables; in studies checked, under half for an unresolved V gene and the rest for unknown reasons. The V and J calls and the clone size are those of that table, but D and trimming were determined from the DNA. In all, the sample holds about 83,000 clones, and approximately 96% of those were seen once. Of the sample, roughly 1.3% is held by the ten largest clones.

A word on this clone: This clone's antigen is unknown. No qualities accompany the bases; no much larger clone lies one base away.

Separate from the roughly 700-subject first cohort, the validation cohort of more than 90 subjects was the group to which the donors belonged. The source material was PBMCs. The sequence joins TRBV5-6 to TRBJ2-2; the D region possibly corresponds to TRBD2 (6 bases align). The clonotype comes from a young woman in good health and CMV-seronegative. At the DNA level, the sequence is TGTGCCAGCAGCCACGCCGGGACTTTGAACACCGGGGAGCTGTTTTTT. Translation gives CASSHAGTLNTGELFF.